These T cell receptor beta chains were read from a single sample in a study of blood T cell repertoires in COVID-19. The table came from immunoSEQ multiplex PCR; TCRdb's copy has only in-frame clones and leaves some out. The table has around 130,000 clones, roughly 84% seen once. The sequenced sample was peripheral blood. These receptors were obtained from a man between 60 and 75 years old with acute or convalescent COVID-19. The CDR3 runs from the conserved cysteine through the conserved F or W. D genes are given only for firm matches. Only part of the rows carry a size: once, few, many, or a class if the clone is expanded.

V	length	D	size	J	DNA	CDR3
TRBV28	15	TRBD2	once	TRBJ2-5	TGTGCCAGCAACTCCCTACTAGCGGGGCAAGAGACCCAGTACTTC	CASNSLLAGQETQYF
TRBV5-1	16	TRBD2	.	TRBJ2-7	TGCGCCAGCAGCTTGGCCGGGAGGGGGGCGTCCTACGAGCAGTACTTC	CASSLAGRGASYEQYF
TRBV19	17	TRBD1	.	TRBJ2-7	TGTGCCAGTAGTACGGACAGGGGCCAAAGGTCCCTCTACGAGCAGTACTTC	CASSTDRGQRSLYEQYF
TRBV7-2	14	TRBD1	.	TRBJ1-2	TGTGCCAGCAGCAGGGACAGTCTTAACTATGGCTACACCTTC	CASSRDSLNYGYTF
TRBV9	17	TRBD2	.	TRBJ2-3	TGTGCCAGCAGCGTAGTGGGGGGACTAACTAGCACAGATACGCAGTATTTT	CASSVVGGLTSTDTQYF
TRBV24-1	15	.	few	TRBJ1-5	TGTGCCACCAGTGTCGCAGCGCCGGGCAATCAGCCCCAGCATTTT	CATSVAAPGNQPQHF
TRBV5-4	15	TRBD1	.	TRBJ2-7	TGTGCCAGCAGCCCACCGGGACAGGGGGTTTCGGAGCAGTACTTC	CASSPPGQGVSEQYF
TRBV3-1/TRBV3-2	12	TRBD1	.	TRBJ2-3	TGTGCCAGCAGCCCCCTGACAGGGCGGGTGGATTTT	CASSPLTGRVDF
TRBV7-3	14	TRBD1	.	TRBJ2-1	TGTGCCAGCAGCTCCGACAGGGGGTTGAATGAGCAGTTCTTC	CASSSDRGLNEQFF
TRBV28	11	.	.	TRBJ1-2	TGTGCCAGCCGGACAATGCTGGGCTACACCTTC	CASRTMLGYTF
TRBV18	17	TRBD1	once	TRBJ2-3	TGTGCCAGCTCACAACCCCGGGACAGGGGGTTTTTAGATACGCAGTATTTT	CASSQPRDRGFLDTQYF
TRBV6-5	12	TRBD1	few	TRBJ2-7	TGTGCCAGCTGGGACAGGCCCTACGAGCAGTACTTC	CASWDRPYEQYF
TRBV6-1	15	.	few	TRBJ2-7	TGTGCCAGCAGTGAAGCTGGGGCGCAGTTCTACGAGCAGTACTTC	CASSEAGAQFYEQYF
TRBV15	14	.	.	TRBJ1-5	TGTGCCACCAGCAGACAGGGAGGAAATCAGCCCCAGCATTTT	CATSRQGGNQPQHF
TRBV6-5	13	.	once	TRBJ1-5	TGTGCCAGCAGTTCAGGGCTCAAGCAGCCCCAGCATTTT	CASSSGLKQPQHF
TRBV6-5	15	.	.	TRBJ1-5	TGTGCCAGCAGTTACGCGGGGCTCAGCAATCAGCCCCAGCATTTT	CASSYAGLSNQPQHF
TRBV28	14	.	many	TRBJ2-7	TGTGCCAGCAGCCATCTCAGTGAATCCTACGAGCAGTACTTC	CASSHLSESYEQYF
TRBV24-1	16	.	once	TRBJ1-3	TGTGCCACCAGTGACTCTCGCGGGAGCTCTGGAAACACCATATATTTT	CATSDSRGSSGNTIYF
TRBV5-1	14	.	.	TRBJ2-1	TGCGCCAGCCAGGAGACTAGCTCCTACAATGAGCAGTTCTTC	CASQETSSYNEQFF
TRBV5-1	16	TRBD1	.	TRBJ1-5	TGCGCCAGCAGCCCCGGGACAGGCAATAGCAATCAGCCCCAGCATTTT	CASSPGTGNSNQPQHF
TRBV12-3/TRBV12-4	13	.	.	TRBJ1-2	TGTGCCAGCAGTCTCCAAGGGGGTAATGGCTACACCTTC	CASSLQGGNGYTF
TRBV20-1	15	TRBD1	.	TRBJ1-5	TGCAGTGCTAGTCCGGGACAGATTAGCAATCAGCCCCAGCATTTT	CSASPGQISNQPQHF
TRBV19	15	.	few	TRBJ1-3	TGTGCCAGTCGTCTGGCAGACAGAGCTGGAAACACCATATATTTT	CASRLADRAGNTIYF